This T cell receptor (beta chain) was recorded in a study of CD8+ T cells in alopecia areata. Study as a whole: For the treated group, dosing was oral tofacitinib at 5 to 10 mg twice daily.

Sequencing relied on a cDNA template that was reverse transcribed from extracted RNA. Profiled with immunoSEQ multiplex PCR; TCRdb holds only in-frame clones, not every one. The data contain roughly 190,000 clones, about three fifths of them singletons. Documented treatment: oral pan-JAK inhibitor, 5-10 mg twice daily. This TCR derives from a human donor with alopecia areata. The sample in question was CD4+ T cells sorted from blood, obtained at week 4, from a patient treated with tofacitinib.

Here the CDR3 reads CASSETWEQYF. CDR3 DNA sequence: TGTGCCAGCAGTGAAACGTGGGAGCAGTACTTC. V is TRBV2 and J is TRBJ2-7, with no clear D. Between the trimmed V and J ends, which lost 2 bases and 7 bases, there was a span of 6 bases. The CDR3 extends over 11 amino acids. In germline, CDR1 is SNHLY, CDR2 FYNNEI.